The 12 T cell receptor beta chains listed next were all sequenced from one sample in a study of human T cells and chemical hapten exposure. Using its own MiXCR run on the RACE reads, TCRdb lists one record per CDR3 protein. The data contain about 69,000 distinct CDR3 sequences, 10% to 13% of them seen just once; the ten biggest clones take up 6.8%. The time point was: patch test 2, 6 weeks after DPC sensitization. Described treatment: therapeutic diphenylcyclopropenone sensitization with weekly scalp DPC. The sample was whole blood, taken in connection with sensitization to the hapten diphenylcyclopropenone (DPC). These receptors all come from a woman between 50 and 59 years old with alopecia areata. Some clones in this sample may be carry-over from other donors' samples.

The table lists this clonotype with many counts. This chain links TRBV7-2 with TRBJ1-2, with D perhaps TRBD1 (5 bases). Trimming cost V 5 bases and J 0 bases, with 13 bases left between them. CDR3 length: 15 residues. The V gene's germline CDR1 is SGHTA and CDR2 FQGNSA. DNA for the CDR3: TGTGCCAGCAGCCCTGAGTTGACAGCTAACTATGGCTACACCTTC. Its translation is CASSPELTANYGYTF. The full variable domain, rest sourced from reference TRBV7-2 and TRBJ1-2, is GAGVSQSPSNKVTEKGKDVELRCDPISGHTALYWYRQSLGQGLEFLIYFQGNSAPDKSGLPSDRFSAERTGGSVSTLTIQRTQQEDSAVYLCASSPELTANYGYTFGSGTRLTVV.

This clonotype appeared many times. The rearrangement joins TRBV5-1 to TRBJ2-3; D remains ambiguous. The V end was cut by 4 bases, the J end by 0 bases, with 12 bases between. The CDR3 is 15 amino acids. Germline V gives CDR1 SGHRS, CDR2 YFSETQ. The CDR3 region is CASSEARTSTDTQYF. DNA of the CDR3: TGCGCCAGCAGCGAGGCTAGAACTAGCACAGATACGCAGTATTTT.

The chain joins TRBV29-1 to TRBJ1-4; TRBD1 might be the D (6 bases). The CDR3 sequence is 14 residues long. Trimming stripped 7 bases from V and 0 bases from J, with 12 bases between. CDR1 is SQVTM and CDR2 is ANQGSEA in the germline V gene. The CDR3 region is CSARGPPTNEKLFF. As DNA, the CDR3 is TGCAGCGCCCGGGGGCCCCCAACTAATGAAAAACTGTTTTTT.

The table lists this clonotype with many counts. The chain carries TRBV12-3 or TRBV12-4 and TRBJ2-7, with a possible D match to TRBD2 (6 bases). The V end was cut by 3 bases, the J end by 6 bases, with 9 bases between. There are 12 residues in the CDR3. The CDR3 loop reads CASSFRTIEQYF. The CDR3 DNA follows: TGTGCCAGCAGTTTTCGGACTATCGAGCAGTACTTC.

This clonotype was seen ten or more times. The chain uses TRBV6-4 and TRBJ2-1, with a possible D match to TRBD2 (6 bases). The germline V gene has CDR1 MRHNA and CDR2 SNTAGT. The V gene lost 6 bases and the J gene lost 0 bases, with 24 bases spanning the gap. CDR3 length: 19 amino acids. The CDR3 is CASRETGTSRPSSYNEQFF. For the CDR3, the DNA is TGTGCCAGCAGAGAGACTGGGACTTCCCGCCCAAGCTCCTACAATGAGCAGTTCTTC.

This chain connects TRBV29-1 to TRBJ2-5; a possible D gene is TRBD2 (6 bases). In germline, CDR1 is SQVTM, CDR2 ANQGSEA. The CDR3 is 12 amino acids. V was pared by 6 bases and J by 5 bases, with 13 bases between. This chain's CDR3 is CSVRELEETQYF. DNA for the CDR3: TGCAGCGTCCGGGAGTTGGAGGAGACCCAGTACTTC.

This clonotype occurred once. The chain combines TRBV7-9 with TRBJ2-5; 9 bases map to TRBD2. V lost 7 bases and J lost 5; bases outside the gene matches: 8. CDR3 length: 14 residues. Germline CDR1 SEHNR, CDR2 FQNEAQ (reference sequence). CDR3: CASKPGLASETQYF. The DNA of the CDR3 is TGTGCCAGCAAGCCGGGACTAGCATCCGAGACCCAGTACTTC. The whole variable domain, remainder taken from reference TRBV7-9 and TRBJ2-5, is DTGVSQNPRHKITKRGQNVTFRCDPISEHNRLYWYRQTLGQGPEFLTYFQNEAQLEKSRLLSDRFSAERPKGSFSTLEIQRTEQGDSAMYLCASKPGLASETQYFGPGTRLLVL.

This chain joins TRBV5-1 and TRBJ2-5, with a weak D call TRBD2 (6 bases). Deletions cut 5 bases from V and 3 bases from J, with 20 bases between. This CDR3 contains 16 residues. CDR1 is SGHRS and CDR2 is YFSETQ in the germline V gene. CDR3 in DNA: TGCGCCAGCAGAGCTTGGCATCGGGACTTCGAAGAGACCCAGTACTTC. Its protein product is CASRAWHRDFEETQYF.

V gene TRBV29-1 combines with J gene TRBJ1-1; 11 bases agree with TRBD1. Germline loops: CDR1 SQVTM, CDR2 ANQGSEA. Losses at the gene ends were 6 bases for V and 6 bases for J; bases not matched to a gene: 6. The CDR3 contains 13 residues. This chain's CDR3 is CSVRPGQGAEAFF. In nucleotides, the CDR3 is TGCAGCGTCAGACCGGGACAGGGGGCTGAAGCTTTCTTT.

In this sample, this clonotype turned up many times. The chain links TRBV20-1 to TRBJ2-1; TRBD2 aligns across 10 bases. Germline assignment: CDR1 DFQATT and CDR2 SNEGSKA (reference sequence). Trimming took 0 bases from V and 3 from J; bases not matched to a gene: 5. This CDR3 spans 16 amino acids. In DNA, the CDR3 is TGCAGTGCTAGAGATCCCCTAGCGGGAGTCTACAATGAGCAGTTCTTC. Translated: CSARDPLAGVYNEQFF.

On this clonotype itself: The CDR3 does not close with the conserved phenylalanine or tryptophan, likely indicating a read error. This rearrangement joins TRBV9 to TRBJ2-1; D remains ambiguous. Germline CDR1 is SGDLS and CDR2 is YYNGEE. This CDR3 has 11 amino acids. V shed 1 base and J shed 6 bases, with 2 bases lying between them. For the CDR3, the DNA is TGTGCCAGCAGCGTACGCAATGAGCAGTTCTCC. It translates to CASSVRNEQFS.

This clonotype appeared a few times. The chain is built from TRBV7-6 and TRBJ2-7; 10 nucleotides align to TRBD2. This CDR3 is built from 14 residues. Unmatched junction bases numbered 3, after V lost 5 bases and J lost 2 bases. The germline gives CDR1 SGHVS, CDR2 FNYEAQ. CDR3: CASSPTSGTYEQYF. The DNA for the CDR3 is TGTGCCAGCAGCCCAACTAGCGGGACCTACGAGCAGTACTTC.